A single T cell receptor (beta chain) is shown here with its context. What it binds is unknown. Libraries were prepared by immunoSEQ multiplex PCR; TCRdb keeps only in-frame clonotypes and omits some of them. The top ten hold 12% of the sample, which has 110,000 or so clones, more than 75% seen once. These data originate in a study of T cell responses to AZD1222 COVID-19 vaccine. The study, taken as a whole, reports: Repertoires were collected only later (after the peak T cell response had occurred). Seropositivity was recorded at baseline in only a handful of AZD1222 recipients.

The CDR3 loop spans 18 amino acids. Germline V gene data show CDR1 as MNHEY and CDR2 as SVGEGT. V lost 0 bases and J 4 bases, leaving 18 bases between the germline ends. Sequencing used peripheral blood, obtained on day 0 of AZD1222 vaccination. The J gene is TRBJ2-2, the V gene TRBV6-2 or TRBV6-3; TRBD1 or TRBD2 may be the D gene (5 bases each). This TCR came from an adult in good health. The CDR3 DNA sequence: TGTGCCAGCAGTTACTCGATTTCCTGGGCAGGGAGCACCGGGGAGCTGTTTTTT. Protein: CASSYSISWAGSTGELFF.